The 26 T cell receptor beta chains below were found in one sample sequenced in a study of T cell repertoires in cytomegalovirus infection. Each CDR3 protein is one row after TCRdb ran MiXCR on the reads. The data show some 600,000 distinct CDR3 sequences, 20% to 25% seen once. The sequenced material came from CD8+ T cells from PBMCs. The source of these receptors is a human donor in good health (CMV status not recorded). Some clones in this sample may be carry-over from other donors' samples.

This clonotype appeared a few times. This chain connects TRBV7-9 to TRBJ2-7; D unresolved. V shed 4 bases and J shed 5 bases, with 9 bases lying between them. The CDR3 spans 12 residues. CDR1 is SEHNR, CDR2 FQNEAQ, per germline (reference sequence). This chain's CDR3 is CASSSEYDEQYF. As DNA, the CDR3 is TGTGCCAGCAGCTCCGAATATGACGAGCAGTACTTC.

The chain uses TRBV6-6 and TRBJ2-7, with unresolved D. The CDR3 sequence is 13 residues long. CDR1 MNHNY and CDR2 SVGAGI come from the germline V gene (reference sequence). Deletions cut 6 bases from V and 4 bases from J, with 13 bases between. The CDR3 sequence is CASSPLPEYEQYV. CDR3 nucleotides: TGTGCCAGCAGCCCCCTCCCTGAGTACGAGCAGTACGTC.

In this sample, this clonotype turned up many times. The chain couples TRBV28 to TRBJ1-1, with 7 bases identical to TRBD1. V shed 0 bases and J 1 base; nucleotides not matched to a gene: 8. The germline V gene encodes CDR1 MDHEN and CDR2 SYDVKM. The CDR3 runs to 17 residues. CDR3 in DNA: TGTGCCAGCAGTTTATGGGGTTCACAGGGGCCGAACACTGAAGCTTTCTTT. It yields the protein CASSLWGSQGPNTEAFF.

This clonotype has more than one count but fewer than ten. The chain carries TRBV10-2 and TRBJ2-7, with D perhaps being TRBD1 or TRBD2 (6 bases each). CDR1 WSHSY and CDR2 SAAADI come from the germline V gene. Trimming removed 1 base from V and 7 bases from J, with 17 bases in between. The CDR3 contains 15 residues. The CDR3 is CASSEFRGGGIEQYF. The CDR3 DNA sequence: TGCGCCAGCAGTGAGTTTAGAGGAGGGGGAATAGAGCAGTACTTC.

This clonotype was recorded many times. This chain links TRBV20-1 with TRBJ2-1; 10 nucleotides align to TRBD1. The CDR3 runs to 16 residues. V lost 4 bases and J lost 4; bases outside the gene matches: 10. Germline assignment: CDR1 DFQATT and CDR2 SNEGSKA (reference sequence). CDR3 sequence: CSATRTGTGVYNEQFF. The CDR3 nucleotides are TGCAGTGCTACCAGAACCGGGACAGGGGTTTACAATGAGCAGTTCTTC.

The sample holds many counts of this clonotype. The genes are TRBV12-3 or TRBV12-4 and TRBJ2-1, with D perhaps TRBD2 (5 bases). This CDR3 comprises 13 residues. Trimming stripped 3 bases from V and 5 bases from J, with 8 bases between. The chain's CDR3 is CASSFLGDNEQFF. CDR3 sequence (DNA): TGTGCCAGCAGTTTTCTCGGGGACAATGAGCAGTTCTTC.

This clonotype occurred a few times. The CDR3 protein is CASTSDRETPNQPQHF. CDR3 nucleotide sequence: TGTGCCAGCACCTCCGATCGGGAGACACCAAATCAGCCCCAGCATTTT. The chain uses TRBV7-9 and TRBJ1-5, with D unclear. The CDR3 has 16 residues. V shed 7 bases and J shed 4 bases, with 20 bases lying between them. The V gene's germline CDR1 is SEHNR and CDR2 FQNEAQ (reference sequence).

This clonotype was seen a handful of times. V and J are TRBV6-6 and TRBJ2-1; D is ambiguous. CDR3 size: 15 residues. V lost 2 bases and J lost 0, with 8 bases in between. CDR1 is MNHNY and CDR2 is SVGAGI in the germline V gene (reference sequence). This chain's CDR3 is CASSYLPDSYNEQFF. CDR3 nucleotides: TGTGCCAGCAGTTACCTCCCAGACTCCTACAATGAGCAGTTCTTC.

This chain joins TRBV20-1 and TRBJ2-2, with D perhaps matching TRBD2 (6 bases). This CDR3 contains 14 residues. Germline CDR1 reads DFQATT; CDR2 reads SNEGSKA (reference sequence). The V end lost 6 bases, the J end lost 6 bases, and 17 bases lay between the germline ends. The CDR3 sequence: CSARDFQSSGELFF. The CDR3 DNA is TGCAGTGCAAGGGACTTCCAATCCTCCGGGGAGCTGTTTTTT.

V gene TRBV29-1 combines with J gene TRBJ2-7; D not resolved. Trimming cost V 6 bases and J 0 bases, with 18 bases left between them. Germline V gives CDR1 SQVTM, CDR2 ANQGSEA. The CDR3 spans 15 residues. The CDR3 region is CSVPSRKAPSYEQYV. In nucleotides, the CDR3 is TGCAGCGTCCCCTCGCGGAAGGCGCCCTCCTACGAGCAGTACGTC.

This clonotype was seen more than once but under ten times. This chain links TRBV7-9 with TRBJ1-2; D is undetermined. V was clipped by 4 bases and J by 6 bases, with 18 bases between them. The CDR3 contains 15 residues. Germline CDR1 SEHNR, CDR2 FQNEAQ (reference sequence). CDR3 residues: CASSSPRLGPDGYTF. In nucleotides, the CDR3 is TGTGCCAGCAGCTCGCCAAGACTAGGCCCCGATGGCTACACCTTC.

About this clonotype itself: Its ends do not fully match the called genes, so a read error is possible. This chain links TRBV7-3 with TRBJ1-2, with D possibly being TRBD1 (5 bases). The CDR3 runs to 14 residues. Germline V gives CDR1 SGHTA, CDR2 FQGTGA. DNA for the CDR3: TGTGCCAACAGCTTAGACGACAGTGCCTATGGCTACACCTTC. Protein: CANSLDDSAYGYTF.

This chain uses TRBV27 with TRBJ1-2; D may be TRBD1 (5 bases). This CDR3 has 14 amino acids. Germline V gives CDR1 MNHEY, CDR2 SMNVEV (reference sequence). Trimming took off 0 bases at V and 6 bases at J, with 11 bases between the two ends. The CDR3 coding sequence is TGTGCCAGCAGTTTATCTGGCAGGGCCGATGGCTACACCTTC. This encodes CASSLSGRADGYTF.

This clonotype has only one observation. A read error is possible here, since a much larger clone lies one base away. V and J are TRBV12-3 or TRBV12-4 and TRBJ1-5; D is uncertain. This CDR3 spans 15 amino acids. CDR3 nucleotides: TGTGCCAACAGTTTAGGGCATTATAGCAATCAGCCCCAGCATTTT. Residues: CANSLGHYSNQPQHF.

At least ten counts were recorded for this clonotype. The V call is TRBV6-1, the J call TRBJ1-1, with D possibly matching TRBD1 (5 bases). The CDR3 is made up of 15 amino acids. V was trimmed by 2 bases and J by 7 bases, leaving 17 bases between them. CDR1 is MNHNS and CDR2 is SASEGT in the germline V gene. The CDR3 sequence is CASSEFEGWRIEAFF. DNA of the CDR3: TGTGCCAGCAGTGAATTTGAGGGGTGGAGAATTGAAGCTTTCTTT.

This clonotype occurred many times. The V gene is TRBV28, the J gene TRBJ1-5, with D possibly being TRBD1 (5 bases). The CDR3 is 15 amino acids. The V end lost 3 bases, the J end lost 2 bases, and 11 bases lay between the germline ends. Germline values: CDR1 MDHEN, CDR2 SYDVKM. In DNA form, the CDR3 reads TGTGCCAGCAGTTTTGTTCAGGGCGGCAATCAGCCCCAGCATTTT. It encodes CASSFVQGGNQPQHF.

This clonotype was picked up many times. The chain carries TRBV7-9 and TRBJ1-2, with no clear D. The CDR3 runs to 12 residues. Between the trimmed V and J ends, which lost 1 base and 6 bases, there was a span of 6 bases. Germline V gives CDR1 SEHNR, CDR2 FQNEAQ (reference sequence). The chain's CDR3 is CASSLGGDGYTF. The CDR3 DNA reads TGTGCCAGCAGCTTAGGAGGTGATGGCTACACCTTC.

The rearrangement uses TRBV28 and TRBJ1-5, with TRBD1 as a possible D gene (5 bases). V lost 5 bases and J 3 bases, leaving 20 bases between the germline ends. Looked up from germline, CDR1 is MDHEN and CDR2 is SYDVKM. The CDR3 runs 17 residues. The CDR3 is CASSPDIPGRLNQPQHF. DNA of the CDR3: TGTGCCAGCAGTCCGGACATACCGGGACGGCTCAATCAGCCCCAGCATTTT.

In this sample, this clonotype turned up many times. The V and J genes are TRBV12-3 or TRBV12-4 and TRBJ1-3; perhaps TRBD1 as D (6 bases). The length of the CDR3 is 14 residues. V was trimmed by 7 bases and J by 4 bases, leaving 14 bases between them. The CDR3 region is CASTLRGPGNTIYF. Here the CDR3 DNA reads TGTGCCAGCACCCTCAGGGGTCCCGGAAACACCATATATTTT.

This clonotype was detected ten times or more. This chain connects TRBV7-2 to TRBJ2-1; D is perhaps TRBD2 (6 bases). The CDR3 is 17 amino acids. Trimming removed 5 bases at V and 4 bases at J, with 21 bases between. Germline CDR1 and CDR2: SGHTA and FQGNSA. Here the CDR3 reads CASSAPGTPSKYNEQFF. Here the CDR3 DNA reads TGTGCCAGCAGCGCCCCCGGGACTCCCTCTAAATACAATGAGCAGTTCTTC. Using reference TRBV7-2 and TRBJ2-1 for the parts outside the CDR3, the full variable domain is GAGVSQSPSNKVTEKGKDVELRCDPISGHTALYWYRQSLGQGLEFLIYFQGNSAPDKSGLPSDRFSAERTGGSVSTLTIQRTQQEDSAVYLCASSAPGTPSKYNEQFFGPGTRLTVL.

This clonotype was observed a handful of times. As DNA, the CDR3 is TGTGCCAGCAGTCTAGAGGGACCGGGACGGAGTTACGAGCAGTACTTC. This encodes CASSLEGPGRSYEQYF. The V and J genes are TRBV7-9 and TRBJ2-7; D may correspond to TRBD1 or TRBD2 (5 bases each). Trimming took 6 bases from V and 4 from J, leaving 22 bases between them. CDR3 size: 16 residues. Germline V CDR1 and CDR2: SEHNR, FQNEAQ (reference sequence).

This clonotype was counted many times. CDR3 nucleotides: TGTGCCAGCAGTGAGCGGAACACTGAAGCTTTCTTT. It specifies CASSERNTEAFF. The chain combines TRBV5-5 with TRBJ1-1; no clear D. V was clipped by 5 bases and J by 1 base, with 6 bases between them. CDR1 and CDR2 (germline): SGHKS, YYEKEE (reference sequence). This CDR3 has 12 amino acids.

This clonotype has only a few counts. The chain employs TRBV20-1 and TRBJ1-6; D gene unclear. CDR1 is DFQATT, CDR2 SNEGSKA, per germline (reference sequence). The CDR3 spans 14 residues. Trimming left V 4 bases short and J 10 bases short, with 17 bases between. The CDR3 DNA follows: TGCAGTGCTACCCGACCGGGGAAGGGATCACCCCTCCACTTT. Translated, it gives CSATRPGKGSPLHF.

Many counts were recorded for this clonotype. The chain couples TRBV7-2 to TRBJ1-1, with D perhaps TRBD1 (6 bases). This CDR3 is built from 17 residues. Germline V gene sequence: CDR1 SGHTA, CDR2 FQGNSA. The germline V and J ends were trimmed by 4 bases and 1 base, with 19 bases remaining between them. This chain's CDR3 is CASSWEQGYESNTEAFF. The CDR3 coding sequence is TGTGCCAGCAGCTGGGAACAGGGATACGAATCGAACACTGAAGCTTTCTTT.

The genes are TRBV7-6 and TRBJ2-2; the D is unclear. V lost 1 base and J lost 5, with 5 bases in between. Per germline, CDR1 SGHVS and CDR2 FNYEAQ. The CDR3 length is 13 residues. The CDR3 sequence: CASSLDGTGELFF. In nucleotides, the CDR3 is TGTGCCAGCAGCTTAGACGGGACCGGGGAGCTGTTTTTT.

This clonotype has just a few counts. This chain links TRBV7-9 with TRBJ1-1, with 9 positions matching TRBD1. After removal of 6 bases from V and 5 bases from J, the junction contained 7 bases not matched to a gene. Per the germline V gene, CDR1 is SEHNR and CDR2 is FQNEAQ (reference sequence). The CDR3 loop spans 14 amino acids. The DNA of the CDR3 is TGTGCCAGCAGAACAGGGGGCGGTGAGACTGAAGCTTTCTTT. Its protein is CASRTGGGETEAFF. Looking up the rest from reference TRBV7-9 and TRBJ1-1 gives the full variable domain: DTGVSQNPRHKITKRGQNVTFRCDPISEHNRLYWYRQTLGQGPEFLTYFQNEAQLEKSRLLSDRFSAERPKGSFSTLEIQRTEQGDSAMYLCASRTGGGETEAFFGQGTRLTVV.